One sample yielded the 3 T cell receptor beta chains listed below, sequenced in a study of T cell changes during pregnancy in multiple sclerosis. Measured with immunoSEQ multiplex PCR; TCRdb has only the in-frame clones, and not every one. The sample consists of 50,000 or so clones, about 90% of them appearing once. This specimen was CD4+ T cells from peripheral blood mononuclear cells, taken after pregnancy. The receptors derive from a female donor in good health, enrolled as a control in a pregnancy study.

The chain carries TRBV5-4 and TRBJ1-2; 9 bases map to TRBD1. CDR3 size: 16 residues. V lost 0 bases, J lost 4 bases, and 7 bases stayed unmatched. The V gene's germline CDR1 is SGHNT and CDR2 YYREEE (reference sequence). In DNA, the CDR3 is TGTGCCAGCAGCTTGGGACAGGGGGATTCTGGCTATGGCTACACCTTC. The encoded protein is CASSLGQGDSGYGYTF.

The chain employs TRBV5-6 and TRBJ2-3, with TRBD2 matching over 9 bases. Per the germline V gene, CDR1 is SGHDT and CDR2 is YYEEEE. The J segment lost 3 bases and the V segment lost 4 bases, leaving 6 bases of the junction unmatched. CDR3 size: 15 residues. CDR3 in amino acids: CASSTLAGPTDTQYF. The CDR3 DNA reads as TGTGCCAGCAGCACCCTAGCGGGGCCTACAGATACGCAGTATTTT. Full variable domain (remainder filled in from reference TRBV5-6 and TRBJ2-3): DAGVTQSPTHLIKTRGQQVTLRCSPKSGHDTVSWYQQALGQGPQFIFQYYEEEERQRGNFPDRFSGHQFPNYSSELNVNALLLGDSALYLCASSTLAGPTDTQYFGPGTRLTVL.

This clone has just one count. This chain uses TRBV18 with TRBJ2-1, with TRBD1 as a possible D gene (5 bases). CDR1 KGHSH and CDR2 LQKENI come from the germline V gene. The ends were cut back, 4 bases at V and 4 bases at J, with 11 bases in the middle. The CDR3 sequence is 14 residues long. CDR3 DNA: TGTGCCAGCTCACTATCGACAGAATACAATGAGCAGTTCTTC. Translated, it gives CASSLSTEYNEQFF.